Shown below are 21 T cell receptor beta chains from a single sample sequenced in a study of blood T cell repertoires in COVID-19. Generated by immunoSEQ multiplex PCR, the TCRdb table keeps only in-frame clones and is missing some. Found here are about 230,000 clones, roughly 79% of them singletons; the top ten hold 7.5%. Material: peripheral blood. Source of these receptors: a woman of 80 years or more with COVID-19, enrolled during active disease.

The chain has TRBV20-1 and TRBJ2-7; 7 bases align to TRBD2. The CDR3 loop spans 14 amino acids. V was clipped by 3 bases and J by 4 bases; unmatched bases: 9. The germline V gene encodes CDR1 DFQATT and CDR2 SNEGSKA (reference sequence). CDR3: CSASRAGKAYEQYF. The CDR3 bases are TGCAGTGCTAGTCGAGCGGGGAAGGCGTACGAGCAGTACTTC.

The gene calls are TRBV11-2 and TRBJ2-2; D gene uncertain. Germline V gene sequence: CDR1 SGHAT, CDR2 FQNNGV. V was shortened by 3 bases and J by 4 bases, with 12 bases between the two germline ends. This CDR3 has 15 residues. The CDR3, as DNA: TGTGCCAGCAGCTTTAGTGGTTACGGCACCGGGGAGCTGTTTTTT. As protein: CASSFSGYGTGELFF.

The V gene is TRBV7-9, the J gene TRBJ2-7; the match to TRBD2 covers 10 bases. The germline gives CDR1 SEHNR, CDR2 FQNEAQ (reference sequence). The CDR3 sequence is 14 residues long. V was clipped by 5 bases and J by 4 bases; unmatched bases: 5. CDR3 in DNA: TGTGCCAGCAGCCTCCCTAGCGGGGGATACGAGCAGTACTTC. This encodes CASSLPSGGYEQYF.

This rearrangement joins TRBV18 to TRBJ2-2; 10 nucleotides agree with TRBD2. V shed 3 bases and J 9 bases; nucleotides not matched to a gene: 10. Per the germline V gene, CDR1 is KGHSH and CDR2 is LQKENI. CDR3 length: 16 amino acids. The CDR3 DNA follows: TGTGCCAGCTCACCGGGCCTAGCGGGAGTTACCCGGGAGCTGTTTTTT. This translates into CASSPGLAGVTRELFF. Full variable domain (missing parts from reference TRBV18 and TRBJ2-2): NAGVMQNPRHLVRRRGQEARLRCSPMKGHSHVYWYRQLPEEGLKFMVYLQKENIIDESGMPKERFSAEFPKEGPSILRIQQVVRGDSAAYFCASSPGLAGVTRELFFGEGSRLTVL.

The DNA for the CDR3 is TGTGCCACCAGCAGAGATTACGGTCTAGCGGGAGGACCATACAATGAGCAGTTCTTC. Translation: CATSRDYGLAGGPYNEQFF. The chain is built from TRBV15 and TRBJ2-1, with TRBD2 matching 11 bases. CDR3 length: 19 amino acids. Germline-derived CDR1 and CDR2 are LNHNV and YYDKDF (reference sequence). With V trimmed by 0 bases and J by 4 bases, 11 bases remained unmatched. Filled out from reference TRBV15 and TRBJ2-1, the complete variable domain reads DAMVIQNPRYQVTQFGKPVTLSCSQTLNHNVMYWYQQKSSQAPKLLFHYYDKDFNNEADTPDNFQSRRPNTSFCFLDIRSPGLGDTAMYLCATSRDYGLAGGPYNEQFFGPGTRLTVL.

The chain combines TRBV9 with TRBJ2-5; D is unclear. Germline values: CDR1 SGDLS, CDR2 YYNGEE. The CDR3 length is 14 residues. The V and J ends lost 0 bases and 5 bases respectively, with 11 bases between them. The CDR3 here is CASSVGQMMETQYF. In DNA form, the CDR3 reads TGTGCCAGCAGCGTAGGCCAGATGATGGAGACCCAGTACTTC.

CDR3 DNA: TGCGCCAGCAGCCGCCCCGGGGGGCCGACTAATGAAAAACTGTTTTTT. This translates into CASSRPGGPTNEKLFF. The chain uses TRBV4-1 and TRBJ1-4; D is possibly TRBD1 (6 bases). The ends were cut back, 4 bases at V and 2 bases at J, with 14 bases in the middle. CDR1 MGHRA and CDR2 YSYEKL come from the germline V gene. The CDR3 totals 16 residues.

V is TRBV29-1 and J is TRBJ1-2, with 8 bases that match TRBD1. After removal of 5 bases from V and 8 bases from J, the junction contained 4 bases not matched to a gene. The CDR3 has 11 amino acids. Germline V gene lookup returns CDR1 SQVTM and CDR2 ANQGSEA. CDR3 region: CSVQGARGYTF. CDR3 in DNA: TGCAGCGTTCAGGGGGCGCGGGGCTACACCTTC.

The chain couples TRBV5-6 to TRBJ2-1, with 8 nucleotides matching TRBD2. The CDR3 is 15 amino acids. The junction had 7 bases not matched to a gene; V was cut back by 2 bases and J by 6 bases. Germline V gives CDR1 SGHDT, CDR2 YYEEEE. This CDR3 is CASSFEGLGGNEQFF. CDR3 DNA: TGTGCCAGCAGCTTCGAGGGACTAGGGGGCAATGAGCAGTTCTTC.

The J gene is TRBJ1-4, the V gene TRBV7-8; no definite D call. This CDR3 contains 12 residues. The V gene lost 5 bases and the J gene lost 8 bases, with 9 bases spanning the gap. Germline V lookup: CDR1 SGHVS, CDR2 FQNEAQ. For the CDR3, the DNA is TGTGCCAGCAGCCCAACAGTGGAAAAACTGTTTTTT. Translating it yields CASSPTVEKLFF.

The chain uses TRBV28 and TRBJ2-1, with TRBD2 matching over 11 bases. The CDR3 has 14 amino acids. V gave up 8 bases and J gave up 9 bases; unmatched junction bases: 9. CDR1 MDHEN and CDR2 SYDVKM come from the germline V gene. The CDR3 sequence: CASEQHSGRGEQFF. The DNA of the CDR3 is TGTGCCAGCGAACAGCATAGCGGGAGGGGTGAGCAGTTCTTC.

This chain connects TRBV11-1 to TRBJ2-1; 8 bases are a match to TRBD2. The CDR3 length is 14 residues. V lost 1 base to trimming and J lost 7 bases; unmatched junction nucleotides: 3. In germline, CDR1 is SGHAT, CDR2 FQDESV (reference sequence). The CDR3 DNA sequence: TGTGCCAGCAGCTTAGGACTAGCGAGAAATGAGCAGTTCTTC. Residues: CASSLGLARNEQFF.

The chain is built from TRBV4-3 and TRBJ2-7; the D gene is possibly TRBD1 (6 bases). The CDR3 spans 13 residues. Deletions cut 1 base from V and 6 bases from J, with 10 bases between. The germline CDR1 and CDR2 sequences are LGHNA and YSLEER. The CDR3: CASSQGGRSEQYF. The CDR3 DNA sequence: TGCGCCAGCAGCCAAGGGGGGCGAAGCGAGCAGTACTTC.

The chain joins TRBV5-5 to TRBJ1-2; the D is unclear. CDR1 is SGHKS, CDR2 YYEKEE, per germline (reference sequence). Trimming removed 3 bases at V and 3 bases at J, with 9 bases between. CDR3 length: 13 residues. The CDR3 nucleotides read TGTGCCAGCAGCTATGACAAATACTATGGCTACACCTTC. Its translation: CASSYDKYYGYTF. The full variable domain, rest sourced from reference TRBV5-5 and TRBJ1-2, is DAGVTQSPTHLIKTRGQQVTLRCSPISGHKSVSWYQQVLGQGPQFIFQYYEKEERGRGNFPDRFSARQFPNYSSELNVNALLLGDSALYLCASSYDKYYGYTFGSGTRLTVV.

This clone was counted once. V and J are TRBV6-1 and TRBJ2-2; 7 nucleotides agree with TRBD2. The CDR3 is 15 amino acids. The germline V gene has CDR1 MNHNS and CDR2 SASEGT. J lost 5 bases, V lost 0 bases, and 3 bases had no gene match. The DNA of the CDR3 is TGTGCCAGCAGTGAAGCGGGGAGGGCGACCGGGGAGCTGTTTTTT. This codes for CASSEAGRATGELFF.

This chain joins TRBV3-1 (or the pseudogene TRBV3-2) and TRBJ1-1; 7 positions agree with TRBD1. The V gene end was trimmed by 0 bases and the J gene end by 5 bases; junction bases not matched to a gene: 6. The CDR3 spans 15 residues. Germline V CDR1 and CDR2: LGHDT, YNNKEL (reference sequence). The CDR3 region is CASSQENRGRTEAFF. The CDR3 DNA reads as TGTGCCAGCAGCCAAGAGAACAGGGGTAGAACTGAAGCTTTCTTT.

There are a few counts of this clone. The chain has TRBV11-2 and TRBJ1-4; 7 bases fit TRBD1. CDR3 size: 14 residues. CDR1 and CDR2 from the germline V gene are SGHAT and FQNNGV. After removal of 3 bases from V and 4 bases from J, the junction contained 2 bases not matched to a gene. The CDR3 nucleotides read TGTGCCAGCAGCTTGACAGGGTTTAATGAAAAACTGTTTTTT. Its translation: CASSLTGFNEKLFF.

V is TRBV12-5 and J is TRBJ1-2; 8 positions agree with TRBD1. The germline V gene encodes CDR1 LGHNT and CDR2 FRNRAP. Trimming removed 5 bases from V and 5 bases from J; junction bases left unmatched: 10. CDR3 size: 15 residues. In DNA, the CDR3 is TGTGCTAGTGGTCTACCTCAGCAGGGGGCTTATGGCTACACCTTC. Residues: CASGLPQQGAYGYTF.

V is TRBV5-1 and J is TRBJ2-7, with D tentatively TRBD1 (6 bases). Per the germline V gene, CDR1 is SGHRS and CDR2 is YFSETQ. The CDR3 loop spans 12 amino acids. Trimming removed 5 bases from V and 2 bases from J, with 8 bases in between. The CDR3 protein is CASRQGTYEQYF. CDR3 DNA sequence: TGCGCCAGCAGGCAGGGGACCTACGAGCAGTACTTC. Together with reference TRBV5-1 and TRBJ2-7, the CDR3 gives the full variable domain: KAGVTQTPRYLIKTRGQQVTLSCSPISGHRSVSWYQQTPGQGLQFLFEYFSETQRNKGNFPGRFSGRQFSNSRSEMNVSTLELGDSALYLCASRQGTYEQYFGPGTRLTVT.

In this sample, this clone turned up once. The V call is TRBV9, the J call TRBJ1-6; D uncertain. CDR1 and CDR2 (germline): SGDLS, YYNGEE. Between the trimmed V and J ends, which lost 0 bases and 9 bases, there was a span of 13 bases. The CDR3 is 15 residues long. The CDR3 loop reads CASSVESGLSSPLHF. Written as DNA, the CDR3 is TGTGCCAGCAGCGTAGAATCCGGGTTGAGTTCACCCCTCCACTTT.

The chain links TRBV7-4 to TRBJ1-3; D might be TRBD1 (6 bases). The CDR3 has 14 residues. V was shortened by 10 bases and J by 2 bases, with 15 bases between the two germline ends. In germline, CDR1 is SGHVT, CDR2 SQSDAQ. In nucleotides, the CDR3 is TGTGCCACCGAGTCGGACAGTGCTGGAAACACCATATATTTT. This gives the protein CATESDSAGNTIYF.